This T cell receptor (beta chain) was sequenced for a study of cytotoxic CD8 clonotypes in ibrutinib-treated CLL (TCRdb year 2021). At the level of the whole study: The cohort had around twelve relapsed/refractory and about 15 treatment-naive patients; roughly 18 were IGHV unmutated. Responses were partial in 25 or so patients and complete in 2; after median about 5.5 years follow-up, roughly 15 stayed in remission and about twelve progressed. Samples at response were collected after a median of roughly 13 months of treatment, with a range of 6 to 36 months. An average of roughly 270,000 productive templates and 94,082 productive rearrangements was obtained per sample. Of the 70 to 90 people in the trial, approximately 28 had longitudinal samples available. Cryopreserved peripheral blood mononuclear cells were collected at three points: before therapy, at response, and at either sustained remission or disease progression. All remission and progressive disease samples were collected while patients were still receiving ibrutinib.

CDR1 and CDR2, looked up from the germline V gene (reference sequence), are MNHNY and SVGAGI. Inclusive of the bounding cysteine and phenylalanine, the CDR3 is 16 residues long. CDR3 DNA only is kept here, 48 bases in frame from base 1. Here V drops 6 bases and J drops 10 bases, and the junction holds 14 bases not matched to any gene. This clone was observed at least ten times. Its cognate antigen has yet to be identified. Per-base quality was not reported, and no clone a single base away is much larger than it. The time point tag for this specimen amounts to: approximately 11 months on ibrutinib. Roughly 2.2 micrograms of genomic DNA were extracted from cryopreserved PBMCs for TCR beta library preparation. High-throughput TCR beta sequencing was performed on longitudinal blood samples from CLL patients receiving ibrutinib monotherapy. Patients were enrolled in a phase 2 open-label single-center ibrutinib monotherapy trial.

Broader findings and caveats from the paper: Clonality increased at ibrutinib response, stayed stable in sustained remission, and fell back toward baseline at progression. Sustained-remission and progressing patients did not have matched sampling times, and lymph node repertoires were not examined. Public clonotypes were rare and either shrank or stayed stable during treatment, and the rise in clonality at ibrutinib response reflected expansion of private clonotypes. At baseline, clonality was higher than in age-matched healthy donors and showed a strong correlation with circulating CD8+ T-cell counts.

A MiSeq instrument was used for deep resolution sequencing, which targeted depths ranging from 1 in 1 million up to 1 in 200,000 T cells, with coverage averaging 10x for each clonotype. The immunoSEQ hsTCRB Kit was used to generate TCR beta libraries. The authors' analysis ran thus. Data were analyzed with ImmunoSEQ Data Assistant and ImmunoSEQ Analyzer, with V, D and J genes assigned per IMGT definitions. Clonality, which ranges from 0 to 1, was calculated by subtracting the normalized Shannon entropy of productive rearrangement frequencies from one. Public clonotype analysis was restricted to overrepresented clonotypes comprising at least 0.05% of each patient's repertoire. Repertoires from approximately 12 age-matched healthy donors in immuneACCESS were used as clonality controls. TCRdb carries this immuneACCESS record with in-frame sequences only. Its versions omit some clonotypes, under half of them owing to an unresolved V gene in the studies checked, with the rest unexplained. The DNA gave D and trimming, while V, J and clone size come from that table. The sample table lists just over 200,000 clones, about 75% of them with a count of one. Roughly 5.9% of the sample is taken by the ten largest.

The TCR originated in a human donor with chronic lymphocytic leukemia. The sample consisted of PBMCs, taken after 12 months of ibrutinib treatment. The chain is made from TRBV6-6 and TRBJ2-1; the central 11 bases match TRBD2. At the DNA level, the sequence is TGTGCCAGCAGACCCGGACTAGCGGGCCCAGCAAGGGAGCAGTTCTTC. This yields the protein CASRPGLAGPAREQFF.